This T cell receptor beta chain was captured in a study of regulatory T cells in long-lasting Graves disease. Through Arm-PCR of CDR3 regions and iRepertoire HTBI primers, TCR beta libraries were built. Each CDR3 protein is one row after TCRdb ran MiXCR on the multiplex PCR reads. Counted here are 350,000 to 450,000 distinct CDR3 sequences, approximately 16% occurring once; the ten biggest clones make up about 7.6%. This clonotype was picked up many times. Described time point: newly diagnosed GD, antithyroid drugs for less than 3 months. RNA extracted from PBMCs served as the sequencing template. The length of the CDR3 is 16 residues. Unmatched junction bases numbered 13, after V lost 8 bases and J lost 4 bases. CDR1 and CDR2 (germline): MDHEN, SYDVKM. These data also featured in a second study, about T cells in Graves' hyperthyroidism and ophthalmopathy.

This chain joins TRBV28 and TRBJ2-7; 11 nucleotides align to TRBD1. Material: peripheral blood mononuclear cells (PBMCs), obtained at new diagnosis, from a patient treated with antithyroid drugs. The clonotype originates from a woman aged 35 to 49 with Graves disease. CDR3 protein: CASPPGQGEFPYEQYF. The CDR3, as DNA: TGTGCCAGCCCCCCGGGACAGGGGGAGTTTCCTTACGAGCAGTACTTC. The variable domain in full, completed from reference TRBV28 and TRBJ2-7, reads DVKVTQSSRYLVKRTGEKVFLECVQDMDHENMFWYRQDPGLGLRLIYFSYDVKMKEKGDIPEGYSVSREKKERFSLILESASTNQTSMYLCASPPGQGEFPYEQYFGPGTRLTVT.